This record covers a single T cell receptor beta chain. The antigen is undetermined. These data are taken from a study of blood T cells in healthy people across ages. A sample-barcoded 5' primer and a J-beta primer mix were used in a second PCR of about 7 to 11 cycles. Each of the cDNA molecules was tagged by a template-switch adaptor with 12 random nucleotides. TCRdb reanalysed the 5' RACE reads using MiXCR and keeps one entry per CDR3 protein. The repertoire includes fewer than 1 million distinct CDR3 sequences, approximately 48% of them detected once, and roughly 19% sits in the top ten. There were healthy Caucasian individuals from Russia, aged roughly 6 to 90, serving as donors. The CDR3 is 17 amino acids. Germline V gene sequence: CDR1 SGHRS, CDR2 YFSETQ. V lost 0 bases, J lost 0 bases, and 8 bases stayed unmatched. Study-level points and caveats: A strong correlation was seen between TCR beta diversity and naive T cell percentage. Estimates drawn from one million T cells were deemed to understate diversity.

The sequenced material came from blood. The origin of this receptor is a man aged 55 to 69 in good health. The gene calls are TRBV5-1 and TRBJ1-1, with 7 nucleotides matching TRBD1. The CDR3 region has the DNA TGCGCCAGCAGCTTGGCATTCCCGACAGGGCTGAACACTGAAGCTTTCTTT. Its translation: CASSLAFPTGLNTEAFF.